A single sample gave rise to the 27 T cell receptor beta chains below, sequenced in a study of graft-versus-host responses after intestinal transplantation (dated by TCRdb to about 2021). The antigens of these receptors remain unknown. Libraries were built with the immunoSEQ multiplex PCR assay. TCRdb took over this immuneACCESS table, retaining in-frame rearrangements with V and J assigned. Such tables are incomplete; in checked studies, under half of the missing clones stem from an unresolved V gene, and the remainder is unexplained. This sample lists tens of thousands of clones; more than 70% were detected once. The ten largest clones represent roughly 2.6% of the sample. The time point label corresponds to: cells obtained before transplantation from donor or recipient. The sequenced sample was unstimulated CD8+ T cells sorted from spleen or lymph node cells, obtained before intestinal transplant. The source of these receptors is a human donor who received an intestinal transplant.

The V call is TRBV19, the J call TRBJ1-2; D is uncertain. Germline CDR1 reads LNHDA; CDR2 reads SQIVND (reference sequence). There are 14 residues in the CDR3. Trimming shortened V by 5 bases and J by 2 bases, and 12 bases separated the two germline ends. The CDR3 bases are TGTGCCAGTAGTCCCCAACGGAGCAACTATGGCTACACCTTC. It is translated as CASSPQRSNYGYTF.

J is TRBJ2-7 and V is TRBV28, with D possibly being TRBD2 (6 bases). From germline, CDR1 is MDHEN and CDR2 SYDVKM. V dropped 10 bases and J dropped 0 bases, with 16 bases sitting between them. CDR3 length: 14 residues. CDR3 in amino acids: CAIHPPGSSYEQYF. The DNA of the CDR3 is TGTGCCATCCATCCCCCCGGGAGCTCCTACGAGCAGTACTTC.

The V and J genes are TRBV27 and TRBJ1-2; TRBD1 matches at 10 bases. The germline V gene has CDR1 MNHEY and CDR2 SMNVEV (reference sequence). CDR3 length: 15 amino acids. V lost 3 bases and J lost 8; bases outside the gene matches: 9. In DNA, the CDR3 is TGTGCCAGCAGTTTTGGTCGACAGGGGGCGCGGGGCTACACCTTC. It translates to CASSFGRQGARGYTF.

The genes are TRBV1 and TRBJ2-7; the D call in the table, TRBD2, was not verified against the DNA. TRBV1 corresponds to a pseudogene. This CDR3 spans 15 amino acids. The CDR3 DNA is TGCACCAGCAAATGGGCGATGGGGGGGCTCTACGAGCAGTACTTC. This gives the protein CTSKWAMGGLYEQYF.

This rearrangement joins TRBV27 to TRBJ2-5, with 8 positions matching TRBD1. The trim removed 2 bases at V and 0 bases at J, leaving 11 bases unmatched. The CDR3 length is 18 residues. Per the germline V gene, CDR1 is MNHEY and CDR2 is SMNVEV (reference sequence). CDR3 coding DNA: TGTGCCAGCAGTTTAAGCGGGCGGACAGGGCCGTACCAAGAGACCCAGTACTTC. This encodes CASSLSGRTGPYQETQYF.

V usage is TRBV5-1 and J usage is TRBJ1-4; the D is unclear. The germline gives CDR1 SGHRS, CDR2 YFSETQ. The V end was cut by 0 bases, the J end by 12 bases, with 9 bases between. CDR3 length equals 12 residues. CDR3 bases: TGCGCCAGCAGCTTGGGCGGCACGGAACTGTTTTTT. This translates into CASSLGGTELFF. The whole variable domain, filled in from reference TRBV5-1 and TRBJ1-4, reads KAGVTQTPRYLIKTRGQQVTLSCSPISGHRSVSWYQQTPGQGLQFLFEYFSETQRNKGNFPGRFSGRQFSNSRSEMNVSTLELGDSALYLCASSLGGTELFFGSGTQLSVL.

The CDR3 DNA follows: TGTGCCACCGTCCGAGAAGGGGTTCCCGGTCAGCCCCAGCATTTT. This gives the protein CATVREGVPGQPQHF. V and J are TRBV6-1 and TRBJ1-5; D might be TRBD1 (5 bases). Between the trimmed V and J ends, which lost 10 bases and 6 bases, there was a span of 22 bases. In germline, CDR1 is MNHNS, CDR2 SASEGT. The CDR3 runs to 15 residues.

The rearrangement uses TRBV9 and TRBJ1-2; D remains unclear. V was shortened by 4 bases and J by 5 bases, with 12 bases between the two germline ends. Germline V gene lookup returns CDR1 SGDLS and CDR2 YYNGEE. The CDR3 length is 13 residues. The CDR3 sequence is CASSRSYGYGYTF. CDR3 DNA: TGTGCCAGCAGCCGGAGTTATGGATATGGCTACACCTTC.

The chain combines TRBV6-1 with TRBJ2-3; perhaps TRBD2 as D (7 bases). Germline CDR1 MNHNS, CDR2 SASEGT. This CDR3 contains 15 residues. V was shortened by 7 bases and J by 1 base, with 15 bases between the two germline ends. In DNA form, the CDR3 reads TGTGCCAGCACGGGGGGCGGGGGCGGCACAGATACGCAGTATTTT. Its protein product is CASTGGGGGTDTQYF.

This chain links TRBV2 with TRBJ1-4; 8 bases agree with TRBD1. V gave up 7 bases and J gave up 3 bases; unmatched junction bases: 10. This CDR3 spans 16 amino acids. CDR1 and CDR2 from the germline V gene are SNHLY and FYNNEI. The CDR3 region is CASTLTGDGANEKLFF. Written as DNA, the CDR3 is TGTGCCAGCACCCTGACAGGGGATGGGGCTAATGAAAAACTGTTTTTT. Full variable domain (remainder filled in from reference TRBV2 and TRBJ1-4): EPEVTQTPSHQVTQMGQEVILRCVPISNHLYFYWYRQILGQKVEFLVSFYNNEISEKSEIFDDQFSVERPDGSNFTLKIRSTKLEDSAMYFCASTLTGDGANEKLFFGSGTQLSVL.

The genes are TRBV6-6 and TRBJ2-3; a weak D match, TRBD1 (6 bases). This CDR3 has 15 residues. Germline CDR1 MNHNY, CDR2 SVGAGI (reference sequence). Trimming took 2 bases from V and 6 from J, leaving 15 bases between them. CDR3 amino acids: CASSYLTTGTDTQYF. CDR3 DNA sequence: TGTGCCAGCAGTTACCTAACCACAGGGACGGATACGCAGTATTTT.

In nucleotides, the CDR3 is TGTGCCAGCGGGGGGGGCTTTGGAAACACCATATATTTT. It encodes CASGGGFGNTIYF. V gene TRBV6-5 combines with J gene TRBJ1-3; perhaps TRBD1 as D (6 bases). V was cut by 8 bases and J by 3 bases, with 11 bases left in between. CDR1 and CDR2 (germline): MNHEY, SVGAGI. The CDR3 runs to 13 residues.

The CDR3 DNA is TGTGCCACACAATCGTCGGGCGGGGAGCTGTTTTTT. It specifies CATQSSGGELFF. The chain uses TRBV6-6 and TRBJ2-2, with unresolved D. CDR1 and CDR2 (germline): MNHNY, SVGAGI (reference sequence). The CDR3 has 12 residues. Trimming took 10 bases from V and 7 from J, leaving 13 bases between them.

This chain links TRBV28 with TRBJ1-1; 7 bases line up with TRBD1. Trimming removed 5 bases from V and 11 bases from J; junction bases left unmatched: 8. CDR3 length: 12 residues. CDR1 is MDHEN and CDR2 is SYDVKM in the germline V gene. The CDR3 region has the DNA TGTGCCAGCAGTCAGGGGGTCCTGGGGGCTTTCTTT. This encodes CASSQGVLGAFF.

The CDR3 region is CASSLAPREETQYF. CDR3 coding DNA: TGCGCCAGCAGCTTGGCTCCTAGAGAAGAGACCCAGTACTTC. The gene calls are TRBV5-1 and TRBJ2-5; D is unclear. CDR1 is SGHRS and CDR2 is YFSETQ in the germline V gene. V was cut by 0 bases and J by 3 bases, with 9 bases left in between. The CDR3 has 14 amino acids.

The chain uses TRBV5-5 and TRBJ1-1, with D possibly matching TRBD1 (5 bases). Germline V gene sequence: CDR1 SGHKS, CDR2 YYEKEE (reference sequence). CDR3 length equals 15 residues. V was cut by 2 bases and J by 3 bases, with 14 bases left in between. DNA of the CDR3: TGTGCCAGCAGCTTTGAGCGGGTGGGGGACACTGAAGCTTTCTTT. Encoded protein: CASSFERVGDTEAFF.

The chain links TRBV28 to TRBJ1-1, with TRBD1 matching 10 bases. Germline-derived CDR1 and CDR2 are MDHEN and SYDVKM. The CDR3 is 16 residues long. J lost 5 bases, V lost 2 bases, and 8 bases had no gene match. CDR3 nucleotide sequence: TGTGCCAGCAGTTTAAACCGGGACAGGGGCCTGACTGAAGCTTTCTTT. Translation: CASSLNRDRGLTEAFF.

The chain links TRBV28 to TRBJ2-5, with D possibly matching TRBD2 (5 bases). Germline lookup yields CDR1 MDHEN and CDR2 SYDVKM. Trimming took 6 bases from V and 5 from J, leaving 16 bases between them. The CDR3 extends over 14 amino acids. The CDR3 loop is CASRSVGDRETQYF. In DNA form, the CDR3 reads TGTGCCAGCAGGTCGGTGGGAGATAGGGAGACCCAGTACTTC.

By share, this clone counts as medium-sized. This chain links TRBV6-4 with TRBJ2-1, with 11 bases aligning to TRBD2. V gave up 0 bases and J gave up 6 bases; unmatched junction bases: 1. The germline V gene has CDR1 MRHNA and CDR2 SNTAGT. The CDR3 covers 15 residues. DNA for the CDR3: TGTGCCAGCAGTGACTCTAGCGGGGGGGCCAATGAGCAGTTCTTC. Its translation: CASSDSSGGANEQFF.

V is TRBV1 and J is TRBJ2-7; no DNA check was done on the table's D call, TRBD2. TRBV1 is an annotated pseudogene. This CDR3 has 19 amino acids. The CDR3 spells CTSSHREATLRPSSYEQYF. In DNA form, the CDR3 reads TGCACCAGCAGCCATCGAGAGGCTACCCTGCGCCCTAGCTCCTACGAGCAGTACTTC.

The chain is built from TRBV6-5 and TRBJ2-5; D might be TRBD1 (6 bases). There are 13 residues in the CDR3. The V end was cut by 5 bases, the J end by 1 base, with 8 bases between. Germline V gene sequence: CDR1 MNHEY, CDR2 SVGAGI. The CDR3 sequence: CASSRDTQETQYF. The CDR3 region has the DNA TGTGCCAGCAGTCGGGACACCCAAGAGACCCAGTACTTC.

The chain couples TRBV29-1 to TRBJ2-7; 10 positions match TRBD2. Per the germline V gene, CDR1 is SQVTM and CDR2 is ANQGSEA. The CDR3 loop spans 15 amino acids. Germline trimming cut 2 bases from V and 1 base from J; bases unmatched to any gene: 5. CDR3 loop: CSVEMLAGGSYEQYF. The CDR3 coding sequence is TGCAGCGTTGAAATGTTAGCGGGAGGTTCCTACGAGCAGTACTTC.

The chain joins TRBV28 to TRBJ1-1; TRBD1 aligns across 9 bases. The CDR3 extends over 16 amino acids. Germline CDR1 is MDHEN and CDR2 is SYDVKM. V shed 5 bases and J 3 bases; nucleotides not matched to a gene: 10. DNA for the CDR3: TGTGCCAGCAGTCCCTACAGGGGGCGCGGGGACACTGAAGCTTTCTTT. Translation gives CASSPYRGRGDTEAFF.

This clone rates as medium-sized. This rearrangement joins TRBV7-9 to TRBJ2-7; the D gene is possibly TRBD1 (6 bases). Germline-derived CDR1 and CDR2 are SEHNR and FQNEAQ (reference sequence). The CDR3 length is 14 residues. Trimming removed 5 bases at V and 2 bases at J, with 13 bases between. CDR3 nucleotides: TGTGCCAGCAGCGACAGAGCAGGGGCCTACGAGCAGTACTTC. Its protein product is CASSDRAGAYEQYF.

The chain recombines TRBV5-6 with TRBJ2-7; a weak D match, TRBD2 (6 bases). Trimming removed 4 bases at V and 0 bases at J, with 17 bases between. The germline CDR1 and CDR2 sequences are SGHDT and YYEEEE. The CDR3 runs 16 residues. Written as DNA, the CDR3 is TGTGCCAGCAGCCTGATCCGGGACTCCTACTCCTACGAGCAGTACTTC. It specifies CASSLIRDSYSYEQYF.

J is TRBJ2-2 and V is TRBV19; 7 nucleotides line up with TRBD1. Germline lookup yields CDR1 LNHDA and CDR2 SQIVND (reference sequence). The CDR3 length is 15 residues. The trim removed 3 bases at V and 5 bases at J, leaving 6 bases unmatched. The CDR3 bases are TGTGCCAGTAGTATCAGGGGGATCCCGACCGGGGAGCTGTTTTTT. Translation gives CASSIRGIPTGELFF.

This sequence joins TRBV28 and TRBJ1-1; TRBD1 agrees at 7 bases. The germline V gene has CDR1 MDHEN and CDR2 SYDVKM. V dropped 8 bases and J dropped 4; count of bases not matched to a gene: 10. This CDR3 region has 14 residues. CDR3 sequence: CASGKGAWATEAFF. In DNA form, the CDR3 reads TGTGCCAGCGGTAAGGGGGCGTGGGCCACTGAAGCTTTCTTT.